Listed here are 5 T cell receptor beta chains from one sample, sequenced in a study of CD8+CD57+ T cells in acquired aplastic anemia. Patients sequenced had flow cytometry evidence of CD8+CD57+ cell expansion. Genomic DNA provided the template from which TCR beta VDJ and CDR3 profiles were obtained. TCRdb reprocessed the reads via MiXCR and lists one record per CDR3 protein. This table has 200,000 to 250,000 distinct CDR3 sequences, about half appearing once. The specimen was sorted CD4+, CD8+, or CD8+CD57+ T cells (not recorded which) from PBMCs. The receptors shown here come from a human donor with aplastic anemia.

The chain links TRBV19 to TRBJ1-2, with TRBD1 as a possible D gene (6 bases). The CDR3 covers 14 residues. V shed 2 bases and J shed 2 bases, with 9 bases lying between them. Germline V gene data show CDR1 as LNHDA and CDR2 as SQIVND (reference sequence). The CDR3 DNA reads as TGTGCCAGTAGTATAAACAGGGAAAACTATGGCTACACCTTC. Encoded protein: CASSINRENYGYTF.

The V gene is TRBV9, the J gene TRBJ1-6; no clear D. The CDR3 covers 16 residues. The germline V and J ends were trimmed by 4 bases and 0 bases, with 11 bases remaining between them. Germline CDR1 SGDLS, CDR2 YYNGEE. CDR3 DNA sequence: TGTGCCAGCAGCCCTGAAACGAGCTCCTATAATTCACCCCTCCACTTT. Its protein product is CASSPETSSYNSPLHF.

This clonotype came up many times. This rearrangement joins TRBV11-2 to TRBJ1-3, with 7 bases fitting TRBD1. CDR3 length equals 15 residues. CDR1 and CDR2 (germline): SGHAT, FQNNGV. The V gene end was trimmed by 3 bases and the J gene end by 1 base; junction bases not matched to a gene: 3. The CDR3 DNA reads TGTGCCAGCAGCTTGCCACAGGGGTCTGGAAACACCATATATTTT. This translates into CASSLPQGSGNTIYF.

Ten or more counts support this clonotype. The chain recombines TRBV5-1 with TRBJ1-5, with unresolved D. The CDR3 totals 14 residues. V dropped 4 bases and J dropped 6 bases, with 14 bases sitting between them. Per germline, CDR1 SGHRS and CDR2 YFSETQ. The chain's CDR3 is CASSPGGIGQPQHF. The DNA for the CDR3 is TGCGCCAGCAGCCCCGGCGGGATAGGTCAGCCCCAGCATTTT.

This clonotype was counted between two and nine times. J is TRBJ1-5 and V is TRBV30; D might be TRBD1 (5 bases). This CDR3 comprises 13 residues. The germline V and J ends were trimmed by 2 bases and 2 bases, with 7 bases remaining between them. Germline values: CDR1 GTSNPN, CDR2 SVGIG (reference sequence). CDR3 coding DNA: TGTGCCTGGAGTCAAGGGGGCAATCAGCCCCAGCATTTT. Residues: CAWSQGGNQPQHF.